The clone carrying this TCR beta chain has a count of ten or more. Its antigen is not identified. The sample originates from a study of Graves' ophthalmopathy and Graves' hyperthyroidism. Whole-study findings and limits: Most expanded clonotypes from thyroid (those above 0.001 frequency) were also found in blood. The study's model predicted ophthalmopathy progression at about 68% sensitivity and almost 75% specificity. From stable hyperthyroidism, ophthalmopathy was separated by a 13-signature model with about 88% sensitivity and less than 82% specificity.

Scientists amplified the TCR beta CDR3 regions from RNA transcripts. The library came from an HTBI-primed first-round RT-PCR and a second-round multiplex PCR. TCRdb re-called the multiplex PCR reads with MiXCR, one entry per CDR3 protein. The sample records more than 1,000,000 distinct CDR3 sequences, about two fifths being singletons. Recruitment covered hyperthyroidism patients aged 18 to 65 whose new diagnosis was of under 2 months' duration. There are 14 residues in the CDR3. Germline V lookup: CDR1 SNHLY, CDR2 FYNNEI. Trimming left V 7 bases short and J 7 bases short, with 20 bases between. What was sequenced was peripheral blood or thyroid tissue (not recorded which). The receptor was derived from an adult man with Graves' hyperthyroidism. The chain has TRBV2 and TRBJ2-7; D unclear. This chain's CDR3 is CASIGLSTGYEQYF. In DNA form, the CDR3 reads TGTGCCAGCATAGGGCTCTCAACCGGGTATGAGCAGTACTTC. The variable domain in full, completed from reference TRBV2 and TRBJ2-7, reads EPEVTQTPSHQVTQMGQEVILRCVPISNHLYFYWYRQILGQKVEFLVSFYNNEISEKSEIFDDQFSVERPDGSNFTLKIRSTKLEDSAMYFCASIGLSTGYEQYFGPGTRLTVT.